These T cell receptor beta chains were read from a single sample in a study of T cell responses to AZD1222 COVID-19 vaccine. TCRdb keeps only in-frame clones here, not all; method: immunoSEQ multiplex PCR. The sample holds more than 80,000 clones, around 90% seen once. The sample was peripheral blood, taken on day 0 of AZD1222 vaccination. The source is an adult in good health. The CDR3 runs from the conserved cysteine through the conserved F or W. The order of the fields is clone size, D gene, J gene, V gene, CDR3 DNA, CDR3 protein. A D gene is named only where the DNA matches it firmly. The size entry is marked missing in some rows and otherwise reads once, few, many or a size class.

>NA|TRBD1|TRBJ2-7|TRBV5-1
TGCGCCAGCAGCTTGGCCTCCCGGTTGACAGGGTACTCCTACGAGCAGTACTTC
CASSLASRLTGYSYEQYF
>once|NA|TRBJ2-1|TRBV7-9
TGTGCCAGCGCCCCTGCAGCGACAAACTACAATGAGCAGTTCTTC
CASAPAATNYNEQFF
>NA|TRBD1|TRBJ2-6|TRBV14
TGTGCCAGCAGCCAAGTGTACAGGGGTGGACGCTTGGGGTCTGGGGCCAACGTCCTGACTTTC
CASSQVYRGGRLGSGANVLTF
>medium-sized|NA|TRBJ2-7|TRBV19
TGTGCCAGTAGTCCGCTCAGACAGATAAACCGCTACGAGCAGTACTTC
CASSPLRQINRYEQYF
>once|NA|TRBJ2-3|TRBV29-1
TGCAGCGTTCAAACAGATACGCAGTATTTT
CSVQTDTQYF
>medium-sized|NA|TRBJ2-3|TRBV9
TGTGCCAGCAGCGTAGAGGCAGCTAGCACAGATACGCAGTATTTT
CASSVEAASTDTQYF
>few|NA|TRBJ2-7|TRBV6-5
TGTGCCACGCGCCGGGACTCCTACGAGCAGTACTTC
CATRRDSYEQYF
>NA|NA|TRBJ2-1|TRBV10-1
TGCGCCAGCAGTGAGTCAGGCTCCTACAATGAGCAGTTCTTC
CASSESGSYNEQFF
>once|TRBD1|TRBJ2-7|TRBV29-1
TGCAGCGCAAAGACCGGGACAGGGGTGTGGGAGCAGTACTTC
CSAKTGTGVWEQYF
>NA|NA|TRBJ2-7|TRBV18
TGTGCCAGCACCTGGGACGGGACCTACGAGCAGTACTTC
CASTWDGTYEQYF
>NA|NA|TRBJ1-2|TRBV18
TGTGCCAGCTCACCAAGTGAAGTTAACTATGGCTACACCTTC
CASSPSEVNYGYTF
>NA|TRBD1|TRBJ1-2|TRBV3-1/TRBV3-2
TGTGCCAGCAGCCCGGGACAGGGAAAGGGCTACACCTTC
CASSPGQGKGYTF
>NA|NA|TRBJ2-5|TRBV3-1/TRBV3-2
TGTGCCAGCAGACGGGACTCATCGGTGTACTTC
CASRRDSSVYF
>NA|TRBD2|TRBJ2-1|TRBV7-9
TGTGCCAGCAGCGGCGGCGGCGCGGGAGCCCACAATGAGCAGTTCTTC
CASSGGGAGAHNEQFF
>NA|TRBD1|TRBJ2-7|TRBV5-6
TGTGCCAGCAGCTTGGACGGGACAGGGTCATACGAGCAGTACTTC
CASSLDGTGSYEQYF
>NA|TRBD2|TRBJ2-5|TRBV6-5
TGTGCCAGCAGTTACTCGCTAGCGGGAGGGGGAGAGACCCAGTACTTC
CASSYSLAGGGETQYF
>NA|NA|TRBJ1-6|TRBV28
TGTGCCAGCAGTTTCGGCCCCCTCCACTTT
CASSFGPLHF
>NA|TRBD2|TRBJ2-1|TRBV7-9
TGTGCCAGCAGCTCGGGTGCGGGAGGGCCCAGACGAAATGAGCAGTTCTTC
CASSSGAGGPRRNEQFF
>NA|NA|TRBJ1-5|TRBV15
TGTGCCACCAGCAGAGATCGGGGGAGCAATCAGCCCCAGCATTTT
CATSRDRGSNQPQHF
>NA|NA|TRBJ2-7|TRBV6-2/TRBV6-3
TGTGCCAGCAGTTACCACATAGATTCCGCGTCCTACGAGCAGTACTTC
CASSYHIDSASYEQYF